Shown below are 32 T cell receptor beta chains from a single sample sequenced in a study of early T cells in non-severe SARS-CoV-2 infection. TCRdb re-called the 5' RACE reads through MiXCR, storing one row per CDR3 protein. The sample records roughly 30,000 distinct CDR3 sequences, under 6% being singletons. Sequencing was performed on whole blood. The receptors were gathered from an adult who was a healthcare worker with PCR-confirmed SARS-CoV-2 infection or an uninfected control (not recorded which).

This clonotype was seen ten or more times. The J gene is TRBJ2-3, the V gene TRBV5-4, with 11 positions matching TRBD2. The CDR3 sequence is 16 residues long. Germline V CDR1 and CDR2: SGHNT, YYREEE (reference sequence). The J segment lost 6 bases and the V segment lost 0 bases, leaving 6 bases of the junction unmatched. CDR3 in amino acids: CASSLELAGAQDTQYF. CDR3 sequence (DNA): TGTGCCAGCAGCTTGGAACTAGCGGGGGCCCAGGATACGCAGTATTTT.

This clonotype was seen many times. The gene calls are TRBV20-1 and TRBJ2-3, with D perhaps TRBD2 (6 bases). Germline V lookup: CDR1 DFQATT, CDR2 SNEGSKA (reference sequence). This CDR3 is built from 14 residues. V was cut by 5 bases and J by 4 bases, with 16 bases left in between. The CDR3 bases are TGCAGTGCTCGCGAGACTGGCGGGGCAGATACGCAGTATTTT. Amino acid sequence: CSARETGGADTQYF.

This clonotype was detected a few times. The V and J genes are TRBV20-1 and TRBJ1-3, with a tentative D call TRBD1 (5 bases). The germline V and J ends were trimmed by 4 bases and 4 bases, with 11 bases remaining between them. Looked up from germline, CDR1 is DFQATT and CDR2 is SNEGSKA (reference sequence). CDR3 length equals 13 residues. The CDR3: CSAKRTGGNTIYF. Written as DNA, the CDR3 is TGCAGTGCTAAGAGAACAGGAGGAAACACCATATATTTT.

This clonotype turned up a few times. The chain links TRBV6-6 to TRBJ1-5; possible D gene TRBD1, 5 bases. Trimming took 5 bases from V and 5 from J, leaving 16 bases between them. Germline V gives CDR1 MNHNY, CDR2 SVGAGI (reference sequence). This CDR3 is built from 15 residues. CDR3 nucleotides: TGTGCCAGCAGTCCCCGGGGGGAGGCACATCAGCCCCAGCATTTT. Its translation: CASSPRGEAHQPQHF.

The chain recombines TRBV7-2 with TRBJ2-3; TRBD2 matches 12 bases. The CDR3 length is 16 residues. The V gene end was trimmed by 5 bases and the J gene end by 2 bases; junction bases not matched to a gene: 5. The germline V gene has CDR1 SGHTA and CDR2 FQGNSA. In nucleotides, the CDR3 is TGTGCCAGCAGCAGACTAGCGGGGGTAATCACAGATACGCAGTATTTT. Residues: CASSRLAGVITDTQYF.

This clonotype occurred a few times. V and J are TRBV2 and TRBJ2-2; the D is unclear. Germline V lookup: CDR1 SNHLY, CDR2 FYNNEI. Trimming pared 3 bases from V and 6 bases from J, leaving 11 bases between. This CDR3 is 14 amino acids long. The DNA of the CDR3 is TGTGCCAGCAGTGATCGCCGGGTTGCCGGGGAGCTGTTTTTT. Translating gives CASSDRRVAGELFF.

This clonotype was seen many times. V and J are TRBV19 and TRBJ1-5; 7 nucleotides line up with TRBD1. This CDR3 has 15 residues. Germline trimming cut 1 base from V and 4 bases from J; bases unmatched to any gene: 4. In germline, CDR1 is LNHDA, CDR2 SQIVND (reference sequence). CDR3 in DNA: TGTGCCAGTAGTATAGGAGGGACAGATAATCAGCCCCAGCATTTT. Protein product: CASSIGGTDNQPQHF.

This clonotype was detected many times. The rearrangement joins TRBV20-1 to TRBJ1-2; D is ambiguous. CDR1 is DFQATT and CDR2 is SNEGSKA in the germline V gene (reference sequence). The CDR3 loop spans 11 amino acids. V was clipped by 5 bases and J by 8 bases, with 12 bases between them. The CDR3, as DNA: TGCAGTGCTGGGGTCGAAGAGGGCTACACCTTC. Its translation: CSAGVEEGYTF.

The chain employs TRBV18 and TRBJ2-3; tentatively, D is TRBD1 or TRBD2 (5 bases each). The CDR3 has 15 amino acids. From germline, CDR1 is KGHSH and CDR2 LQKENI. Trimming left V 3 bases short and J 6 bases short, with 16 bases between. CDR3: CASSPMAGRTDTQYF. CDR3 DNA sequence: TGTGCCAGCTCACCGATGGCAGGGAGAACGGATACGCAGTATTTT.

The V gene is TRBV27, the J gene TRBJ1-2; 8 nucleotides agree with TRBD1. The CDR3 covers 14 residues. With V trimmed by 6 bases and J by 2 bases, 5 bases remained unmatched. Germline assignment: CDR1 MNHEY and CDR2 SMNVEV (reference sequence). CDR3 nucleotide sequence: TGTGCCAGCAGGGCCGGGACAGGAAACTATGGCTACACCTTC. The encoded protein is CASRAGTGNYGYTF.

This clonotype was detected ten times or more. This sequence joins TRBV7-2 and TRBJ1-5; perhaps TRBD1 as D (6 bases). The V gene's germline CDR1 is SGHTA and CDR2 FQGNSA. The V end was cut by 1 base, the J end by 7 bases, with 11 bases between. The CDR3 sequence is 14 residues long. CDR3 protein: CASSLERGAQPQHF. CDR3 nucleotides: TGTGCCAGCAGCTTAGAGCGGGGGGCACAGCCCCAGCATTTT.

This clonotype was seen at least ten times. The CDR3 coding sequence is TGCAGCGTGAGTGGGGCGGTCGGCACAGATACGCAGTATTTT. Translating it yields CSVSGAVGTDTQYF. The chain employs TRBV29-1 and TRBJ2-3, with D possibly matching TRBD1 (5 bases). The CDR3 is 14 residues long. Deletions cut 6 bases from V and 1 base from J, with 14 bases between. Germline V gene data show CDR1 as SQVTM and CDR2 as ANQGSEA.

At least ten counts were recorded for this clonotype. The chain combines TRBV5-1 with TRBJ1-2; D uncertain. Between the trimmed V and J ends, which lost 5 bases and 6 bases, there was a span of 11 bases. This CDR3 is 12 amino acids long. The germline CDR1 and CDR2 sequences are SGHRS and YFSETQ. The CDR3, as DNA: TGCGCCAGCAGACAGTCCGTGGATGGCTACACCTTC. Protein: CASRQSVDGYTF. Supplemented by reference TRBV5-1 and TRBJ1-2, the full variable domain reads KAGVTQTPRYLIKTRGQQVTLSCSPISGHRSVSWYQQTPGQGLQFLFEYFSETQRNKGNFPGRFSGRQFSNSRSEMNVSTLELGDSALYLCASRQSVDGYTFGSGTRLTVV.

The chain couples TRBV5-1 to TRBJ2-3; a possible D gene is TRBD2 (5 bases). Germline V gene sequence: CDR1 SGHRS, CDR2 YFSETQ. This CDR3 spans 18 amino acids. V was cut by 3 bases and J by 2 bases, with 22 bases left in between. CDR3 bases: TGCGCCAGCAGCTCTCCCAAGCGGCAGGCCGAACTCACAGATACGCAGTATTTT. This gives the protein CASSSPKRQAELTDTQYF. Filled out from reference TRBV5-1 and TRBJ2-3, the complete variable domain reads KAGVTQTPRYLIKTRGQQVTLSCSPISGHRSVSWYQQTPGQGLQFLFEYFSETQRNKGNFPGRFSGRQFSNSRSEMNVSTLELGDSALYLCASSSPKRQAELTDTQYFGPGTRLTVL.

In this sample, this clonotype turned up many times. J is TRBJ1-2 and V is TRBV27, with D perhaps TRBD1 (6 bases). The CDR3 consists of 15 residues. CDR1 is MNHEY, CDR2 SMNVEV, per germline (reference sequence). The ends were cut back, 6 bases at V and 7 bases at J, with 21 bases in the middle. In nucleotides, the CDR3 is TGTGCCAGCAGCATTTTAGGGGGTTTCATCGGTGGCTACACCTTC. Protein sequence: CASSILGGFIGGYTF.

This rearrangement joins TRBV30 to TRBJ2-3, with TRBD2 as a possible D gene (7 bases). The V gene's germline CDR1 is GTSNPN and CDR2 SVGIG (reference sequence). V lost 4 bases to trimming and J lost 5 bases, with 19 bases between them. CDR3 length equals 15 residues. The DNA of the CDR3 is TGTGCCTGGACCCTACTAGCCGGGGGGCGAGATACGCAGTATTTT. Its protein is CAWTLLAGGRDTQYF.

The chain employs TRBV11-2 and TRBJ2-3, with 8 bases that match TRBD1. This CDR3 is 14 amino acids long. V trimming: 4 bases; J trimming: 9 bases; junction bases outside the gene matches: 9. Germline V CDR1 and CDR2: SGHAT, FQNNGV. CDR3 protein: CASSYTGGQGTQYF. CDR3 DNA: TGTGCCAGCAGCTATACAGGGGGGCAAGGGACGCAGTATTTT.

Ten or more counts support this clonotype. CDR3 amino acids: CASSFRGTPYEQYF. The CDR3 region has the DNA TGTGCCAGCAGTTTTCGGGGTACCCCCTACGAGCAGTACTTC. The chain carries TRBV12-3 or TRBV12-4 and TRBJ2-7, with a tentative D call TRBD2 (5 bases). Trimming pared 3 bases from V and 2 bases from J, leaving 11 bases between. CDR3 length equals 14 residues.

This clonotype was seen at least ten times. The genes are TRBV29-1 and TRBJ2-5; TRBD2 might be the D (5 bases). The CDR3 runs to 13 residues. Trimming stripped 1 base from V and 1 base from J, with 7 bases between. Germline CDR1 and CDR2: SQVTM and ANQGSEA. In DNA, the CDR3 is TGCAGCGTTGAAGCCGGGATCCAAGAGACCCAGTACTTC. Amino acid sequence: CSVEAGIQETQYF.

This clonotype came up a few times. The chain couples TRBV4-3 to TRBJ2-3; no clear D. This CDR3 has 15 amino acids. Germline assignment: CDR1 LGHNA and CDR2 YSLEER. The V and J ends lost 1 base and 1 base respectively, with 9 bases between them. The CDR3: CASSQVLGGTDTQYF. The CDR3 DNA follows: TGCGCCAGCAGCCAAGTCCTTGGGGGCACAGATACGCAGTATTTT.

The sample holds many counts of this clonotype. This rearrangement joins TRBV24-1 to TRBJ2-3; 7 bases fit TRBD1. The CDR3 runs 15 residues. V gave up 8 bases and J gave up 5 bases; unmatched junction bases: 12. Germline V gene sequence: CDR1 KGHDR, CDR2 SFDVKD. CDR3 sequence: CATKPGQRFRDTQYF. CDR3 nucleotides: TGTGCCACCAAACCGGGACAGCGATTTCGAGATACGCAGTATTTT.

This clonotype has a handful of counts. This chain connects TRBV9 to TRBJ2-7; 7 bases are shared with TRBD2. CDR1 is SGDLS and CDR2 is YYNGEE in the germline V gene. The CDR3 loop spans 15 amino acids. V dropped 3 bases and J dropped 3; count of bases not matched to a gene: 9. DNA of the CDR3: TGTGCCAGCAGCGAGGGAGGGGCGGTCATCTACGAGCAGTACTTC. Amino acid sequence: CASSEGGAVIYEQYF.

This clonotype was counted ten times or more. The chain couples TRBV3-1 to TRBJ2-7; 7 bases align to TRBD1. V lost 3 bases, J lost 5 bases, and 7 bases stayed unmatched. Looked up from germline, CDR1 is LGHDT and CDR2 is YNNKEL (reference sequence). The CDR3 sequence is 14 residues long. The CDR3 region has the DNA TGTGCCAGCAGCCAGGCAGGGGGTTTAAACGAGCAGTACTTC. Its translation: CASSQAGGLNEQYF.

This clonotype has at least ten counts. J is TRBJ2-7 and V is TRBV20-1; D possibly matches TRBD1 or TRBD2 (5 bases each). The CDR3 totals 16 residues. Trimming took off 3 bases at V and 7 bases at J, with 25 bases between the two ends. Germline V CDR1 and CDR2: DFQATT, SNEGSKA (reference sequence). CDR3 amino acids: CSASSSGTAVRREQYF. The CDR3 region has the DNA TGCAGTGCTAGTTCGTCGGGGACCGCGGTTAGGCGGGAGCAGTACTTC.

This clonotype was seen at least ten times. The V call is TRBV7-2, the J call TRBJ1-2, with D possibly matching TRBD1 (5 bases). V was cut by 5 bases and J by 0 bases, with 13 bases left in between. Looked up from germline, CDR1 is SGHTA and CDR2 is FQGNSA. This CDR3 has 15 amino acids. Written as DNA, the CDR3 is TGTGCCAGCAGCGCCAGAACAGGACCTAACTATGGCTACACCTTC. Translation: CASSARTGPNYGYTF.

This clonotype was recorded a few times. The genes are TRBV27 and TRBJ2-1, with 10 nucleotides matching TRBD2. The V gene end was trimmed by 7 bases and the J gene end by 7 bases; junction bases not matched to a gene: 7. Germline V gene lookup returns CDR1 MNHEY and CDR2 SMNVEV (reference sequence). The CDR3 covers 14 residues. The CDR3 here is CASNTAGGPNEQFF. As DNA, the CDR3 is TGTGCCAGCAACACAGCGGGGGGGCCGAATGAGCAGTTCTTC.

This clonotype was counted ten times or more. The genes are TRBV4-1 and TRBJ2-7, with TRBD1 identical over 7 bases. The CDR3 runs 13 residues. Germline lookup yields CDR1 MGHRA and CDR2 YSYEKL. V shed 4 bases, J shed 3 bases, and the junction held 3 bases outside the gene matches. CDR3 region: CASSPGDSYEQYF. CDR3 sequence (DNA): TGCGCCAGCAGCCCAGGGGACAGCTACGAGCAGTACTTC.

This clonotype was counted at least ten times. The V and J genes are TRBV20-1 and TRBJ2-3, with 7 nucleotides matching TRBD2. From germline, CDR1 is DFQATT and CDR2 SNEGSKA (reference sequence). The CDR3 has 15 amino acids. The trim removed 6 bases at V and 4 bases at J, leaving 13 bases unmatched. Here the CDR3 reads CSAPVGGTRPDTQYF. CDR3 in DNA: TGCAGTGCCCCAGTCGGGGGGACGCGACCAGATACGCAGTATTTT.

Ten or more counts support this clonotype. The V gene is TRBV5-1, the J gene TRBJ2-3; 9 bases align to TRBD1. The CDR3 totals 16 residues. Trimming at V came to 0 bases and at J to 2 bases, leaving 4 bases not matched to a gene. Germline V gene sequence: CDR1 SGHRS, CDR2 YFSETQ. CDR3 loop: CASSLGTGAFTDTQYF. The CDR3 nucleotides are TGCGCCAGCAGCTTGGGGACAGGGGCCTTCACAGATACGCAGTATTTT.

This clonotype was picked up many times. This chain joins TRBV28 and TRBJ1-5; D is ambiguous. CDR3 length equals 16 residues. With 7 bases removed from V and 2 bases from J, the gap between germline ends came to 18 bases. Germline CDR1 and CDR2: MDHEN and SYDVKM. CDR3 amino acids: CASTLDRRAGNQPQHF. Written as DNA, the CDR3 is TGTGCCAGCACCCTAGACCGGCGAGCCGGCAATCAGCCCCAGCATTTT.

This clonotype was found many times. This chain links TRBV3-1 with TRBJ1-5, with no clear D. This CDR3 has 14 amino acids. The V and J ends lost 0 bases and 6 bases respectively, with 9 bases between them. From germline, CDR1 is LGHDT and CDR2 YNNKEL (reference sequence). CDR3 DNA: TGTGCCAGCAGCCAAGAGGGAGGAGGTCAGCCCCAGCATTTT. It translates to CASSQEGGGQPQHF.

This clonotype was seen more than once but under ten times. This rearrangement joins TRBV6-6 to TRBJ2-7; D is undetermined. With 6 bases removed from V and 7 bases from J, the gap between germline ends came to 13 bases. Germline assignment: CDR1 MNHNY and CDR2 SVGAGI (reference sequence). The CDR3 has 12 amino acids. CDR3 region: CASRPALGEQYF. In nucleotides, the CDR3 is TGTGCCAGCAGACCCGCGTTAGGAGAGCAGTACTTC.